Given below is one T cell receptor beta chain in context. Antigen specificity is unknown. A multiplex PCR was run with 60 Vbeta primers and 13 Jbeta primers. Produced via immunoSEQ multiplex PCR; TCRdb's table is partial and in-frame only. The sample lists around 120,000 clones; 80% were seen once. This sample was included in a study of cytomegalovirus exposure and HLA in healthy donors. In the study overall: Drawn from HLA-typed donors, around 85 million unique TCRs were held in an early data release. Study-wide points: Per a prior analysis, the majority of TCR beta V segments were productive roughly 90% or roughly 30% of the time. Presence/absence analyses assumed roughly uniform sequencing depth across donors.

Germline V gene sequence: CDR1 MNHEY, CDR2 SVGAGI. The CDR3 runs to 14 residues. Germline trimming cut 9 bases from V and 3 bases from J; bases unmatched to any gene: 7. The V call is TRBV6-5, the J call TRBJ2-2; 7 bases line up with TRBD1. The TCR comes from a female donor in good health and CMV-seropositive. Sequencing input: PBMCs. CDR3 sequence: CASIGQADTGELFF. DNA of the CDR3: TGTGCCAGTATTGGACAGGCAGACACCGGGGAGCTGTTTTTT.